Each of the 18 T cell receptor beta chains below was sequenced from the same sample in a study of shared clonotypes between healthy human individuals. Produced via immunoSEQ multiplex PCR; TCRdb's table is partial and in-frame only. This sample has some 2 million clones; roughly 95% occur once, and the top ten carry 1.1%. In the naive CD8 group, cells lacked CD45RO and were positively selected for CCR7, so terminally differentiated effector memory CD45RA+ cells were left out. Material for sequencing was naive CD8+ T cells sorted from blood. These receptors were taken from a man between 18 and 29 years old in good health.

This chain's CDR3 is CASSEGQGQGLGYTF. The CDR3 DNA is TGTGCCAGCAGTGAGGGGCAGGGACAGGGCTTAGGCTACACCTTC. This chain uses TRBV2 with TRBJ1-2, with 9 bases fitting TRBD1. This CDR3 has 15 residues. Germline CDR1 reads SNHLY; CDR2 reads FYNNEI. J gave up 8 bases and V 3 bases, and 10 bases lay outside the gene matches.

The chain employs TRBV2 and TRBJ2-5, with 7 bases matching TRBD1. The DNA end is more similar to TRBJ2-7, so the J call may be wrong. The CDR3 sequence is 13 residues long. Germline assignment: CDR1 SNHLY and CDR2 FYNNEI. In nucleotides, the CDR3 is TGTGCCAGCAGACCGACAGGGCCCTCCGAGCAGTACTTC. Translated: CASRPTGPSEQYF.

The rearrangement links TRBV9 to TRBJ2-7; D is perhaps TRBD1 (6 bases). Trimming pared 4 bases from V and 0 bases from J, leaving 11 bases between. The CDR3 has 14 residues. CDR1 is SGDLS, CDR2 YYNGEE, per germline. The DNA of the CDR3 is TGTGCCAGCAGCCACCGGGACAACTCCTACGAGCAGTACTTC. As protein: CASSHRDNSYEQYF.

J is TRBJ2-7 and V is TRBV11-2; D call uncertain. This CDR3 is built from 14 residues. Per the germline V gene, CDR1 is SGHAT and CDR2 is FQNNGV. V was cut by 5 bases and J by 5 bases, with 16 bases left in between. The chain's CDR3 is CASSLNGLVNEQYF. The CDR3 DNA reads TGTGCCAGCAGCCTCAATGGCCTAGTGAACGAGCAGTACTTC.

The rearrangement joins TRBV4-2 to TRBJ2-2, with TRBD2 matching over 12 bases. The CDR3 consists of 18 residues. V gave up 1 base and J gave up 4 bases; unmatched junction bases: 7. Germline CDR1 reads LGHNA; CDR2 reads YNFKEQ. The CDR3, as DNA: TGTGCCAGCAGCCAAGGACTAGCGGGAGCGTCGGGCACCGGGGAGCTGTTTTTT. Protein sequence: CASSQGLAGASGTGELFF.

The V gene is TRBV28, the J gene TRBJ1-1, with D unclear. The CDR3 extends over 14 amino acids. Per germline, CDR1 MDHEN and CDR2 SYDVKM. V lost 6 bases and J 0 bases, leaving 11 bases between the germline ends. The CDR3 nucleotides are TGTGCCAGCAGGTGGACCGCTATGAACACTGAAGCTTTCTTT. It codes for CASRWTAMNTEAFF.

The rearrangement links TRBV4-2 to TRBJ2-7; unclear D gene. V dropped 3 bases and J dropped 3 bases, with 12 bases sitting between them. Germline V gene data show CDR1 as LGHNA and CDR2 as YNFKEQ. This CDR3 has 14 amino acids. DNA of the CDR3: TGTGCCAGCAGCCACCTAGGTAGTCACTACGAGCAGTACTTC. Its protein product is CASSHLGSHYEQYF.

This clone was picked up one time. The rearrangement joins TRBV7-8 to TRBJ2-7; D is ambiguous. V was shortened by 5 bases and J by 3 bases, with 8 bases between the two germline ends. This CDR3 has 12 residues. Germline-derived CDR1 and CDR2 are SGHVS and FQNEAQ. The CDR3 sequence: CASSPLVYEQYF. CDR3 DNA sequence: TGTGCCAGCAGCCCTCTGGTCTACGAGCAGTACTTC.

This clone showed up just once. This chain connects TRBV7-9 to TRBJ2-7; D may be TRBD1 (6 bases). V was shortened by 5 bases and J by 1 base, with 15 bases between the two germline ends. The CDR3 consists of 15 residues. Germline V gene sequence: CDR1 SEHNR, CDR2 FQNEAQ (reference sequence). The CDR3 DNA reads TGTGCCAGCAGCCAACTCGGACAGCCTTCCTACGAGCAGTACTTC. This codes for CASSQLGQPSYEQYF.

The chain is built from TRBV5-6 and TRBJ1-1; no clear D. The CDR3 consists of 13 residues. V lost 1 base and J lost 7, with 11 bases in between. The germline V gene has CDR1 SGHDT and CDR2 YYEEEE. In nucleotides, the CDR3 is TGTGCCAGCAGCTTGTACGAGGAGAATGAAGCTTTCTTT. Protein sequence: CASSLYEENEAFF.

The V call is TRBV13, the J call TRBJ1-1; 9 bases align to TRBD1. V lost 4 bases to trimming and J lost 5 bases; unmatched junction nucleotides: 8. Germline lookup yields CDR1 PRHDT and CDR2 FYEKMQ (reference sequence). This CDR3 has 15 amino acids. The CDR3 loop reads CASSSSQGARTEAFF. For the CDR3, the DNA is TGTGCCAGCAGCTCGTCACAGGGGGCAAGGACTGAAGCTTTCTTT.

V and J are TRBV5-1 and TRBJ2-7; TRBD2 matches at 8 bases. The CDR3 spans 16 residues. The germline V gene has CDR1 SGHRS and CDR2 YFSETQ. Unmatched junction bases numbered 5, after V lost 0 bases and J lost 0 bases. This CDR3 reads CASSLGISGDSYEQYF. DNA for the CDR3: TGCGCCAGCAGCTTGGGCATTAGCGGGGACTCCTACGAGCAGTACTTC.

The rearrangement joins TRBV27 to TRBJ2-3; D gene uncertain. CDR1 is MNHEY, CDR2 SMNVEV, per germline (reference sequence). The V gene lost 7 bases and the J gene lost 1 base, with 9 bases spanning the gap. CDR3 length equals 13 residues. The CDR3 sequence is CASTPAGTDTQYF. The CDR3, as DNA: TGTGCCAGCACCCCGGCGGGCACAGATACGCAGTATTTT.

In regard to this clone: Germline is not matched at one junction end, which may reflect a read error. The chain combines TRBV7-7 with TRBJ2-7, with no clear D. The CDR3 sequence is 13 residues long. The germline V gene has CDR1 SSHAT and CDR2 FNYEAQ (reference sequence). Here the CDR3 DNA reads TGTGCTAGCAGCCTAAGTCTTGCCTACGAGCAGTACTTC. It codes for CASSLSLAYEQYF.

The chain is built from TRBV27 and TRBJ2-5, with D tentatively TRBD2 (5 bases). V was shortened by 4 bases and J by 3 bases, with 15 bases between the two germline ends. This CDR3 region has 15 residues. Germline V gene lookup returns CDR1 MNHEY and CDR2 SMNVEV (reference sequence). CDR3 sequence (DNA): TGTGCCAGCAGTTCAACCCATGGACTGGAAGAGACCCAGTACTTC. This translates into CASSSTHGLEETQYF.

This clone showed up just a few times. The chain employs TRBV6-6 and TRBJ1-5, with 7 nucleotides matching TRBD1. The CDR3 runs to 14 residues. Trimming at V came to 6 bases and at J to 4 bases, leaving 6 bases not matched to a gene. From germline, CDR1 is MNHNY and CDR2 SVGAGI (reference sequence). As DNA, the CDR3 is TGTGCCAGCAGCTGGGACAGACCGAATCAGCCCCAGCATTTT. This gives the protein CASSWDRPNQPQHF.

The rearrangement joins TRBV6-1 to TRBJ2-7, with D unclear. The CDR3 has 15 residues. The V end was cut by 2 bases, the J end by 3 bases, with 14 bases between. CDR1 is MNHNS and CDR2 is SASEGT in the germline V gene. In DNA, the CDR3 is TGTGCCAGCAGTGAATGGGTTGGACGCAGCTACGAGCAGTACTTC. Translated, it gives CASSEWVGRSYEQYF.

This chain connects TRBV6-6 to TRBJ2-7; 7 nucleotides align to TRBD2. Germline lookup yields CDR1 MNHNY and CDR2 SVGAGI (reference sequence). The CDR3 totals 16 residues. V lost 2 bases and J lost 6; bases outside the gene matches: 13. DNA for the CDR3: TGTGCCAGCAGTTACAGGGCGGGAGTCCCGAGAGTCGAGCAGTACTTC. Amino acid sequence: CASSYRAGVPRVEQYF.